This TCR beta chain was identified during a study of blood T cell repertoires in COVID-19. Study-wide context: Specimens from acute and convalescent COVID-19 originated in the United States, Italy and Spain.

After removal of 3 bases from V and 6 bases from J, the junction contained 14 bases not matched to a gene. Germline assignment: CDR1 SGDLS and CDR2 YYNGEE. This CDR3 contains 18 residues. Sequencing used immunoSEQ multiplex PCR; TCRdb keeps in-frame clones, though not all of them. The data show 140,000 to 150,000 clones, roughly 90% seen once. Participants reported their clinical history, and cohort assignment relied on those reports. All recovered Cohort 3 donors got two negative PCRs, got clearance, or saw symptom resolution. The rearrangement uses TRBV9 and TRBJ1-3; 11 bases agree with TRBD1. This TCR was sampled from a man aged 45-65 years who had recovered from COVID-19. Sequencing was carried out using PBMCs or T cells enriched from blood (not recorded which). The CDR3 reads CASSAQPVGTGGENTIYF. CDR3 nucleotides: TGTGCCAGCAGCGCACAACCAGTCGGGACAGGGGGGGAAAACACCATATATTTT.